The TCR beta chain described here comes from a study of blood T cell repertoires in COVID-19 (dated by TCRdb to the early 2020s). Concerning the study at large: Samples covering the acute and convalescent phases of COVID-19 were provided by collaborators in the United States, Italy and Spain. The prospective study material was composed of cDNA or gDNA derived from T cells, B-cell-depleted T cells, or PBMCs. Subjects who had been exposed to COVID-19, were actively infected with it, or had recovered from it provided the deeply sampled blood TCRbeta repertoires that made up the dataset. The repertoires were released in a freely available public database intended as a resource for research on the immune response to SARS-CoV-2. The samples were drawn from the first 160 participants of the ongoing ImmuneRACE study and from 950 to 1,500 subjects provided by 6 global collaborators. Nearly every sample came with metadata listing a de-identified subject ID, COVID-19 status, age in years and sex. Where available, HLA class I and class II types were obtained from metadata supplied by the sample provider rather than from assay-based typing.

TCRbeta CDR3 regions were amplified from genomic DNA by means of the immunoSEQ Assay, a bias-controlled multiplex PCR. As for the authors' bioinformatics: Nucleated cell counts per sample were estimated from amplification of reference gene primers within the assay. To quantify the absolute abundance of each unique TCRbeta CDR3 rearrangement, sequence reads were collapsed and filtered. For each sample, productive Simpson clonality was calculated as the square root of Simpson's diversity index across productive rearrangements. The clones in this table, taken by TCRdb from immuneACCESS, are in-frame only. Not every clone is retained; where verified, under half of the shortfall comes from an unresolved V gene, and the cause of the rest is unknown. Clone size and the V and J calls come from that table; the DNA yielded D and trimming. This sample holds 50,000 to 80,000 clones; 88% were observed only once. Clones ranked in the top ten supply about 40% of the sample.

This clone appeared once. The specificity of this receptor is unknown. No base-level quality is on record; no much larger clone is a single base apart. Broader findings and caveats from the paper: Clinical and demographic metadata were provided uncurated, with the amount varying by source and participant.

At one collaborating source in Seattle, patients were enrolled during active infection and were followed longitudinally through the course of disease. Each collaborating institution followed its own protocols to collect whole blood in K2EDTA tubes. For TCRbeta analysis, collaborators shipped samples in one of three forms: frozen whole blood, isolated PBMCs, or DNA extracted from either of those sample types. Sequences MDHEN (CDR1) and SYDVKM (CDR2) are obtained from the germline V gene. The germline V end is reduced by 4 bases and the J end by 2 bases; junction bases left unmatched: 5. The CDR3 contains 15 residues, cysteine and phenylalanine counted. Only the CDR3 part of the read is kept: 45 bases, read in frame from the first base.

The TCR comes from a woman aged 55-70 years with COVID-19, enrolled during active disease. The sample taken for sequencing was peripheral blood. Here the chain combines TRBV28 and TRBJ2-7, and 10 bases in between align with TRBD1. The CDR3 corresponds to CASSSPGTGAYEQYF. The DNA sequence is TGTGCCAGCAGTTCTCCCGGGACAGGGGCCTACGAGCAGTACTTC.